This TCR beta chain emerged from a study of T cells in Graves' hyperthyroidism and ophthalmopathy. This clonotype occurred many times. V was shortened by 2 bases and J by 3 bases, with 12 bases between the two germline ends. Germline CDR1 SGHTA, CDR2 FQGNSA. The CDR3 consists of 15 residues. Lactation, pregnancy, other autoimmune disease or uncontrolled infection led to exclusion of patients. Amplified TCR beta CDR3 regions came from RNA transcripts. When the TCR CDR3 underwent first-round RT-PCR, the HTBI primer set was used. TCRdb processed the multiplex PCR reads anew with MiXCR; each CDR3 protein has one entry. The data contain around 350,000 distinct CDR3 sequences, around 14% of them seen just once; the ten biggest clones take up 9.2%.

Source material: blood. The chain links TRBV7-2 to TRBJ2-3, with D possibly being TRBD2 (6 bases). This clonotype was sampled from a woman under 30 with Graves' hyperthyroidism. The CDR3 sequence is CASSLQAGQTDTQYF. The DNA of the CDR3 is TGTGCCAGCAGCTTACAAGCGGGCCAAACAGATACGCAGTATTTT.